This entry is about one TCR beta chain. The antigen remains unidentified. Sequencing sought depths of 1 in 200,000 to 1 in 1 million T cells. Clones were read by immunoSEQ multiplex PCR, and TCRdb kept only the in-frame ones, dropping some. The sample holds tens of thousands of clones, approximately 71% seen once. The sample is drawn from a study of cytotoxic CD8 clonotypes in ibrutinib-treated CLL. The study's findings and limits: Clonality (at baseline) was higher than in age-matched healthy donors and tracked circulating CD8+ T-cell counts. Rare overall, public clonotypes shrank or held steady under therapy.

This CDR3 contains 14 residues. J lost 0 bases, V lost 8 bases, and 5 bases had no gene match. Germline CDR1 is LNHDA and CDR2 is SQIVND (reference sequence). This sequence was found in a human donor with chronic lymphocytic leukemia. The input for sequencing was PBMCs, taken after 12 months of ibrutinib treatment. The chain combines TRBV19 with TRBJ2-7; 9 bases match TRBD2. CDR3 sequence (DNA): TGTGCCAGTTCCGCGACTAGCGGCTCCTACGAGCAGTACTTC. This encodes CASSATSGSYEQYF. Together with reference TRBV19 and TRBJ2-7, the CDR3 gives the full variable domain: DGGITQSPKYLFRKEGQNVTLSCEQNLNHDAMYWYRQDPGQGLRLIYYSQIVNDFQKGDIAEGYSVSREKKESFPLTVTSAQKNPTAFYLCASSATSGSYEQYFGPGTRLTVT.